This is a list of T cell receptor beta chains from one sample in a study of CD8 T cells in ankylosing spondylitis. TCRdb reanalysed the 5' RACE reads using MiXCR and keeps one entry per CDR3 protein. The data contain around 280,000 distinct CDR3 sequences, around 18% of them seen just once; the ten biggest clones take up around 7.8%. The specimen sequenced was blood, either unsorted or a sorted T cell fraction (not recorded which). The receptors come from a male donor with ankylosing spondylitis or in good health (not recorded which). CDR3s include the opening cysteine and the closing phenylalanine or tryptophan. The order of the fields is D gene, V gene, clone size, J gene, CDR3 DNA, CDR3 protein. D genes are given only for firm matches. Clone size appears in some rows only: once, few, many, or a class for an expanded clone.

d_gene: NA
v_gene: TRBV7-7
abundance: NA
j_gene: TRBJ2-1
CDR3nt: TGTGCTAGCAGCCCCGGCGGGGTAGACAATGAGCAGTTCTTC
CDR3aa: CASSPGGVDNEQFF

d_gene: NA
v_gene: TRBV12-3/TRBV12-4
abundance: few
j_gene: TRBJ2-1
CDR3nt: TGTGCCAGCAACCTGGGGCAGGGAACGAACAATGAGCAGTTCTTC
CDR3aa: CASNLGQGTNNEQFF

d_gene: TRBD2
v_gene: TRBV20-1
abundance: NA
j_gene: TRBJ2-1
CDR3nt: TGCAGTGCCCAAGCGGGAGTGGTGCAGTTCTTC
CDR3aa: CSAQAGVVQFF

d_gene: NA
v_gene: TRBV20-1
abundance: many
j_gene: TRBJ2-4
CDR3nt: TGCAGTGCAGGGTTAACCAAAAACATTCAGTACTTC
CDR3aa: CSAGLTKNIQYF

d_gene: NA
v_gene: TRBV4-2
abundance: few
j_gene: TRBJ1-2
CDR3nt: TGTGCCAGCAGCCAAGAACGCATCTTCAACTATGGCTACACCTTC
CDR3aa: CASSQERIFNYGYTF

d_gene: NA
v_gene: TRBV3-1
abundance: few
j_gene: TRBJ2-2
CDR3nt: TGTGCCAGCAGCCAAGAACTAACAGGGAACACCGGGGAGCTGTTTTTT
CDR3aa: CASSQELTGNTGELFF

d_gene: TRBD2
v_gene: TRBV5-1
abundance: many
j_gene: TRBJ2-1
CDR3nt: TGCGCCAGCACTCAGGGCGGGGGGGCTTCGTCTTACAATGAGCAGTTCTTC
CDR3aa: CASTQGGGASSYNEQFF

d_gene: NA
v_gene: TRBV20-1
abundance: many
j_gene: TRBJ2-1
CDR3nt: TGCAGTGCCCGGCCAGGGCTCAATGAGCAGTTCTTC
CDR3aa: CSARPGLNEQFF

d_gene: NA
v_gene: TRBV6-1
abundance: few
j_gene: TRBJ1-4
CDR3nt: TGTGCCAGCAGGCGGTACTGGAATGAAAAACTGTTTTTT
CDR3aa: CASRRYWNEKLFF

d_gene: NA
v_gene: TRBV7-3
abundance: few
j_gene: TRBJ2-2
CDR3nt: TGTGCCAGCAGCCGGGGCTCACACGAGCTGTTTTTT
CDR3aa: CASSRGSHELFF

d_gene: TRBD1
v_gene: TRBV12-3/TRBV12-4
abundance: NA
j_gene: TRBJ1-3
CDR3nt: TGTGCCAGCAGCCTTCCGACAGGGTCTGGAAACACCATATATTTT
CDR3aa: CASSLPTGSGNTIYF

d_gene: NA
v_gene: TRBV12-3/TRBV12-4
abundance: many
j_gene: TRBJ2-5
CDR3nt: TGTGCCAGCAGCGCAGGAAAAGAGACCCAGTACTTC
CDR3aa: CASSAGKETQYF

d_gene: TRBD1
v_gene: TRBV9
abundance: few
j_gene: TRBJ2-5
CDR3nt: TGTGCCAGCAGCGGGGACAGGGGGGAGACCCAGTACTTC
CDR3aa: CASSGDRGETQYF

d_gene: NA
v_gene: TRBV12-3/TRBV12-4
abundance: NA
j_gene: TRBJ1-1
CDR3nt: TGTGCCAGCAGTTACGGGAGGCCTAGGGTGATAGGGACTGAAGCTTTCTTT
CDR3aa: CASSYGRPRVIGTEAFF

d_gene: NA
v_gene: TRBV30
abundance: NA
j_gene: TRBJ1-2
CDR3nt: TGTGCCTGGAAATCAAGACGCAGGGGAGGGGTTTTATTGAACAACTATGGCTACACCTTC
CDR3aa: CAWKSRRRGGVLLNNYGYTF

d_gene: NA
v_gene: TRBV5-1
abundance: NA
j_gene: TRBJ2-5
CDR3nt: TGCGCCAGCAGCCCCGCAGGCCTTTGGGGGGAGACCCAGTACTTC
CDR3aa: CASSPAGLWGETQYF

d_gene: TRBD2
v_gene: TRBV20-1
abundance: NA
j_gene: TRBJ2-1
CDR3nt: TGCAGTGCTGAAAAGCGGGGGAGCTCCTACAATGAGCAGTTCTTC
CDR3aa: CSAEKRGSSYNEQFF

d_gene: TRBD2
v_gene: TRBV28
abundance: NA
j_gene: TRBJ2-1
CDR3nt: TGTGCCAGTGGGAGCGGGGGAGCCTACAATGAGCAGTTCTTC
CDR3aa: CASGSGGAYNEQFF

d_gene: NA
v_gene: TRBV28
abundance: NA
j_gene: TRBJ2-3
CDR3nt: TGTGCCAGCAGTATCTTAGAACAGCCTACTAGCACAGATACGCAGTATTTT
CDR3aa: CASSILEQPTSTDTQYF

d_gene: NA
v_gene: TRBV25-1
abundance: few
j_gene: TRBJ2-3
CDR3nt: TGTGCCAGCAGTGAATATGGAGCCCTGAGGACGCAGTATTTT
CDR3aa: CASSEYGALRTQYF